The 27 T cell receptor beta chains given below trace back to one sample, sequenced in a study of blood T cell repertoires in COVID-19. Sequenced by immunoSEQ multiplex PCR; TCRdb stores in-frame clones only, minus some. The sample carries 250,000 or so clones, about 86% recorded once. The sequenced sample was peripheral blood. The receptors here all came from an elderly man with acute or convalescent COVID-19.

The chain has TRBV28 and TRBJ1-2; 7 nucleotides agree with TRBD1. The germline CDR1 and CDR2 sequences are MDHEN and SYDVKM. V shed 6 bases, J shed 4 bases, and the junction held 8 bases outside the gene matches. CDR3 length: 14 amino acids. The CDR3 is CASSNRGGSYGYTF. The CDR3 nucleotides read TGTGCCAGCAGCAACAGGGGTGGGAGCTATGGCTACACCTTC.

Points on this clone: The junction and the germline gene differ at one end; a read error may be behind it. The rearrangement links TRBV7-7 to TRBJ2-2, with TRBD2 matching over 7 bases. Germline-derived CDR1 and CDR2 are SSHAT and FNYEAQ (reference sequence). CDR3 length: 15 residues. In nucleotides, the CDR3 is TGTGCTAGCAGCCCTCTGGGGGGGGACACCGGGGAGCTGTTTTTT. This gives the protein CASSPLGGDTGELFF.

The rearrangement uses TRBV6-2 or TRBV6-3 and TRBJ1-1; D gene ambiguous. V was cut by 6 bases and J by 1 base, with 12 bases left in between. CDR3 length equals 14 residues. Germline V gives CDR1 MNHEY, CDR2 SVGEGT. CDR3 protein: CASSLTTPNTEAFF. CDR3 nucleotides: TGTGCCAGCAGCTTGACAACCCCGAACACTGAAGCTTTCTTT.

The CDR3 loop is CASTLAGDGYTF. The CDR3 DNA sequence: TGTGCCAGCACCCTGGCGGGGGATGGCTACACCTTC. This rearrangement joins TRBV12-3 or TRBV12-4 to TRBJ1-2, with D possibly TRBD1 on 5 matching bases. V shed 7 bases and J shed 6 bases, with 12 bases lying between them. This CDR3 contains 12 residues.

The chain uses TRBV27 and TRBJ2-7; 8 bases align to TRBD1. This CDR3 is 15 amino acids long. The V gene's germline CDR1 is MNHEY and CDR2 SMNVEV (reference sequence). With 4 bases clipped from V and 2 bases from J, the junction kept 7 bases outside the gene matches. CDR3 in amino acids: CASSYNRQGPYEQYF. The CDR3 nucleotides read TGTGCCAGCAGTTATAACCGACAGGGGCCCTACGAGCAGTACTTC.

The CDR3 region has the DNA TGTGCCAGCAGTTACCTAGCGGGAGCCTCCTACGAGCAGTACTTC. Encoded protein: CASSYLAGASYEQYF. The genes are TRBV6-2 or TRBV6-3 and TRBJ2-7; 10 bases map to TRBD2. Germline V gene lookup returns CDR1 MNHEY and CDR2 SVGEGT. This CDR3 has 15 amino acids. Trimming removed 2 bases from V and 0 bases from J; junction bases left unmatched: 1.

This chain joins TRBV2 and TRBJ1-5, with 8 bases matching TRBD1. The germline V gene encodes CDR1 SNHLY and CDR2 FYNNEI. This CDR3 has 15 residues. Trimming took 5 bases from V and 6 from J; bases not matched to a gene: 9. CDR3 protein: CASSWVGQGSQPQHF. The CDR3 DNA reads as TGTGCCAGCAGTTGGGTCGGACAGGGAAGTCAGCCCCAGCATTTT. Based on the CDR3 plus reference TRBV2 and TRBJ1-5, the full variable domain is EPEVTQTPSHQVTQMGQEVILRCVPISNHLYFYWYRQILGQKVEFLVSFYNNEISEKSEIFDDQFSVERPDGSNFTLKIRSTKLEDSAMYFCASSWVGQGSQPQHFGDGTRLSIL.

The rearrangement uses TRBV30 and TRBJ1-2; no clear D gene. From germline, CDR1 is GTSNPN and CDR2 SVGIG (reference sequence). CDR3 length equals 12 residues. Trimming pared 2 bases from V and 3 bases from J, leaving 7 bases between. In DNA form, the CDR3 reads TGTGCCTGGAGTCAGGCGTACTATGGCTACACCTTC. Residues: CAWSQAYYGYTF. Based on the CDR3 plus reference TRBV30 and TRBJ1-2, the full variable domain is SQTIHQWPATLVQPVGSPLSLECTVEGTSNPNLYWYRQAAGRGLQLLFYSVGIGQISSEVPQNLSASRPQDRQFILSSKKLLLSDSGFYLCAWSQAYYGYTFGSGTRLTVV.

This chain connects TRBV27 to TRBJ2-7; D not certain. Trimming stripped 1 base from V and 2 bases from J, with 9 bases between. The germline gives CDR1 MNHEY, CDR2 SMNVEV (reference sequence). This CDR3 contains 14 residues. CDR3 coding DNA: TGTGCCAGCAGTTTATTAGCAGACCCCTACGAGCAGTACTTC. This codes for CASSLLADPYEQYF.

The chain employs TRBV6-5 and TRBJ1-2, with D perhaps matching TRBD1 (5 bases). The germline gives CDR1 MNHEY, CDR2 SVGAGI. V was shortened by 6 bases and J by 2 bases, with 16 bases between the two germline ends. The CDR3 has 15 amino acids. The CDR3 here is CASSRGQGPNYGYTF. The CDR3 nucleotides read TGTGCCAGCAGCCGAGGTCAGGGTCCCAACTATGGCTACACCTTC.

The V and J genes are TRBV10-1 and TRBJ2-2, with 8 bases matching TRBD2. In germline, CDR1 is WNHNN, CDR2 SYGVQD (reference sequence). The CDR3 covers 17 residues. V trimming: 10 bases; J trimming: 3 bases; junction bases outside the gene matches: 16. CDR3 amino acids: CATQDFSGKADTGELFF. In nucleotides, the CDR3 is TGCGCCACCCAGGACTTTAGCGGGAAGGCCGACACCGGGGAGCTGTTTTTT.

This rearrangement joins TRBV7-2 to TRBJ2-3, with unresolved D. The CDR3 is 15 residues long. Germline CDR1 and CDR2: SGHTA and FQGNSA. V was trimmed by 5 bases and J by 1 base, leaving 13 bases between them. The CDR3 is CASSPQALGTDTQYF. In DNA form, the CDR3 reads TGTGCCAGCAGCCCACAAGCCCTAGGCACAGATACGCAGTATTTT.

This sequence joins TRBV29-1 and TRBJ2-1; TRBD2 aligns across 8 bases. Germline trimming cut 0 bases from V and 5 bases from J; bases unmatched to any gene: 6. Looked up from germline, CDR1 is SQVTM and CDR2 is ANQGSEA. The CDR3 is made up of 15 amino acids. The CDR3 coding sequence is TGCAGCGTTGAAGAGCTTAGCGGGGCGGACAATGAGCAGTTCTTC. Translation: CSVEELSGADNEQFF.

The chain combines TRBV5-6 with TRBJ1-5; D may be TRBD1 (5 bases). V was clipped by 4 bases and J by 0 bases, with 8 bases between them. The germline CDR1 and CDR2 sequences are SGHDT and YYEEEE. CDR3 length: 14 residues. The DNA for the CDR3 is TGTGCCAGCAGCAGAAGGGGTAGCAATCAGCCCCAGCATTTT. Translating gives CASSRRGSNQPQHF.

DNA for the CDR3: TGTGCCAGCAGCTTTGCAGGGTTCACTGAAGCTTTCTTT. Protein sequence: CASSFAGFTEAFF. This chain connects TRBV5-4 to TRBJ1-1; D might be TRBD1 (5 bases). The CDR3 extends over 13 amino acids. Trimming removed 2 bases at V and 4 bases at J, with 9 bases between. The germline gives CDR1 SGHNT, CDR2 YYREEE (reference sequence).

The chain combines TRBV6-6 with TRBJ1-4; D might be TRBD1 (5 bases). The germline V gene encodes CDR1 MNHNY and CDR2 SVGAGI (reference sequence). CDR3 length: 16 residues. V lost 2 bases and J lost 4, with 14 bases in between. The CDR3 nucleotides read TGTGCCAGCAGTTACATGATTGGTCAGGGTAATGAAAAACTGTTTTTT. Protein sequence: CASSYMIGQGNEKLFF.

The chain carries TRBV4-1 and TRBJ2-4; 8 bases line up with TRBD1. The CDR3 covers 15 residues. Germline lookup yields CDR1 MGHRA and CDR2 YSYEKL. V shed 3 bases, J shed 7 bases, and the junction held 8 bases outside the gene matches. CDR3 coding DNA: TGCGCCAGCAGCCACCCGGACAGGGCCCGGAACATTCAGTACTTC. It yields the protein CASSHPDRARNIQYF.

The chain joins TRBV6-2 or TRBV6-3 to TRBJ1-3; D remains ambiguous. CDR1 is MNHEY and CDR2 is SVGEGT in the germline V gene. Trimming took off 2 bases at V and 4 bases at J, with 21 bases between the two ends. This CDR3 spans 18 amino acids. CDR3 DNA sequence: TGTGCCAGCAGTTACCCTCCGAGGGTCACCATTTACGGAAACACCATATATTTT. The encoded protein is CASSYPPRVTIYGNTIYF.

The gene calls are TRBV19 and TRBJ1-5; no clear D gene. V lost 5 bases and J lost 0, with 14 bases in between. Per germline, CDR1 LNHDA and CDR2 SQIVND (reference sequence). The length of the CDR3 is 16 residues. The CDR3 region has the DNA TGTGCCAGTAGTCCTCAGGATGGGTTTAGCAATCAGCCCCAGCATTTT. It encodes CASSPQDGFSNQPQHF.

This chain joins TRBV14 and TRBJ1-5, with D possibly being TRBD1 (5 bases). The V gene's germline CDR1 is SGHDN and CDR2 FVKESK. The CDR3 is 15 residues long. Trimming left V 1 base short and J 2 bases short, with 9 bases between. DNA of the CDR3: TGTGCCAGCAGCCAAGCGGGGGATGGCAATCAGCCCCAGCATTTT. This sequence encodes CASSQAGDGNQPQHF.

The chain is built from TRBV7-2 and TRBJ1-1, with D possibly matching TRBD1 (5 bases). V lost 1 base, J lost 6 bases, and 15 bases lay in between. Germline V gives CDR1 SGHTA, CDR2 FQGNSA. This CDR3 contains 15 residues. For the CDR3, the DNA is TGTGCCAGCAGCTTAGAAGGGACCCGGAGGGCTGAAGCTTTCTTT. Translating it yields CASSLEGTRRAEAFF.

This sequence joins TRBV3-1 (or the pseudogene TRBV3-2) and TRBJ2-7, with D perhaps matching TRBD1 (6 bases). This CDR3 has 16 amino acids. Trimming cost V 5 bases and J 1 base, with 18 bases left between them. Germline CDR1 reads LGHDT; CDR2 reads YNNKEL (reference sequence). The CDR3 reads CASSEWDTRCSYEQYF. The CDR3 nucleotides read TGTGCCAGCAGCGAGTGGGACACGAGATGTTCCTACGAGCAGTACTTC.

The CDR3 is CATSRGGRRYEQYF. The CDR3 DNA follows: TGTGCCACCAGCAGGGGGGGACGCCGGTACGAGCAGTACTTC. The genes are TRBV15 and TRBJ2-7; TRBD2 might be the D (6 bases). The CDR3 length is 14 residues. CDR1 is LNHNV and CDR2 is YYDKDF in the germline V gene (reference sequence). Trimming removed 3 bases at V and 4 bases at J, with 13 bases between.

The J gene is TRBJ2-7, the V gene TRBV5-1; 7 bases fit TRBD1. V was pared by 3 bases and J by 3 bases, with 15 bases of the junction left unmatched. Germline V CDR1 and CDR2: SGHRS, YFSETQ. The CDR3 is 17 amino acids. The CDR3 coding sequence is TGCGCCAGCAGCTCCTATATCGACAGGGCCGAACTCTACGAGCAGTACTTC. Translated: CASSSYIDRAELYEQYF.

This sequence joins TRBV6-5 and TRBJ1-6, with a possible D match to TRBD1 (6 bases). Trimming pared 5 bases from V and 10 bases from J, leaving 15 bases between. The CDR3 is 14 amino acids. Germline CDR1 and CDR2: MNHEY and SVGAGI. The CDR3 nucleotides read TGTGCCAGCAGTCCCAGGACAGCTACGTCACCCCTCCACTTT. Protein sequence: CASSPRTATSPLHF.

The CDR3 DNA reads TGTGCCAGCAGTTACCTTGGGACACCGAACACTGAAGCTTTCTTT. Protein: CASSYLGTPNTEAFF. The chain recombines TRBV6-5 with TRBJ1-1, with a weak D call TRBD1 (6 bases). V lost 2 bases, J lost 1 base, and 11 bases lay in between. The CDR3 is made up of 15 amino acids. Germline V CDR1 and CDR2: MNHEY, SVGAGI.

With regard to this clone: The sample contains more than one DNA sequence encoding this CDR3. The rearrangement joins TRBV29-1 to TRBJ2-3; 11 bases are shared with TRBD1. This CDR3 comprises 14 residues. From germline, CDR1 is SQVTM and CDR2 ANQGSEA. V lost 5 bases to trimming and J lost 3 bases; unmatched junction nucleotides: 4. The DNA for the CDR3 is TGCAGCGTTCCCGGACAGGGGGCAACAGATACGCAGTATTTT. The encoded protein is CSVPGQGATDTQYF.